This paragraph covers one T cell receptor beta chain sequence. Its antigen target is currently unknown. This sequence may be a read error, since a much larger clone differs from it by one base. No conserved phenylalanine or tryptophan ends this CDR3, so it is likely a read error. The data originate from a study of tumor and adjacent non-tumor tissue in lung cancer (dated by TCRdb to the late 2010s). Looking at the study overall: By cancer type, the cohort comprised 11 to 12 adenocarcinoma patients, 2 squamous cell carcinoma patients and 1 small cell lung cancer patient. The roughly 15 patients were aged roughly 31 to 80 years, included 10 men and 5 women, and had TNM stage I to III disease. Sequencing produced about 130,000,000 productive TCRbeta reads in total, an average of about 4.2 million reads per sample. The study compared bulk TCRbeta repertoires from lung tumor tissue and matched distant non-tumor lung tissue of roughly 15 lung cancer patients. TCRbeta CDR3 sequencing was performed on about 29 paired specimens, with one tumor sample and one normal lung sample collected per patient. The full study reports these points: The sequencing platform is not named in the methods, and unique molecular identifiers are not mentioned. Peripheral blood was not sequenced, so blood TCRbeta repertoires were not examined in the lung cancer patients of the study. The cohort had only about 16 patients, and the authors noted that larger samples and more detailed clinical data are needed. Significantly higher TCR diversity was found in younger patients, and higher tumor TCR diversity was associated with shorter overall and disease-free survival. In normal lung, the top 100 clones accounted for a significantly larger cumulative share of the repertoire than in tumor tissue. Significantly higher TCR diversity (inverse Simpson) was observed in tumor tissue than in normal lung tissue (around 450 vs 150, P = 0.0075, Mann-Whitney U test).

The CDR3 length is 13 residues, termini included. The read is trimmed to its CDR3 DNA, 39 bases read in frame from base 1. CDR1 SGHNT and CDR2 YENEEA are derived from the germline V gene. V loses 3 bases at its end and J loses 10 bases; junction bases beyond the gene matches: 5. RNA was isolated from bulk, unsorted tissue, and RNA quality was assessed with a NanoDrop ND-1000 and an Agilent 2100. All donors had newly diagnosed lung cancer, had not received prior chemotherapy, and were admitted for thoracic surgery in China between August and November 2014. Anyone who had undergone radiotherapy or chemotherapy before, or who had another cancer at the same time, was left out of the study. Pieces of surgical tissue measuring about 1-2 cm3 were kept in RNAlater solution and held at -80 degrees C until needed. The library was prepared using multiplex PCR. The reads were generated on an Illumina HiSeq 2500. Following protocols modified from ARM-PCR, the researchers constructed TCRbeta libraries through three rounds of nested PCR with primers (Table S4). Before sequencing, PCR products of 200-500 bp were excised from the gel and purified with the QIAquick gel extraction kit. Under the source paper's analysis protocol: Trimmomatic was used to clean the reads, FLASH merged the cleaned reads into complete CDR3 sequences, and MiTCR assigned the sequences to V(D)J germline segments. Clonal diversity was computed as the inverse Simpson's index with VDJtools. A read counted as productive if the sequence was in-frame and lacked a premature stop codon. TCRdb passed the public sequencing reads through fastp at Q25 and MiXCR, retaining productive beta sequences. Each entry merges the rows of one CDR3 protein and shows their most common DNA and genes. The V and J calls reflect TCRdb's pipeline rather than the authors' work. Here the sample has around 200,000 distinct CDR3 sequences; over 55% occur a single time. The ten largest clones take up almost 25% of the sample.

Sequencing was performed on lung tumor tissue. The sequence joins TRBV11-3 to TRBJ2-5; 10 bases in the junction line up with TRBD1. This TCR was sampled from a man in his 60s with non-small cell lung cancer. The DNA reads TGTGCCAGCAGCTTGGGGGACAGGGGAGGCCAGTACTAC. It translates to CASSLGDRGGQYY.